Below, 17 T cell receptor beta chains from the same sample are listed, as sequenced in a study of graft-versus-host responses after intestinal transplantation. Profiling relied on immunoSEQ multiplex PCR, and the TCRdb table lists in-frame clones only, not all of them. This sample has fewer than 25,000 clones, with about 39% found just once. The specimen comprised alloreactive CD4+ T cells from a mixed lymphocyte reaction culture, sampled before intestinal transplant. Subset described: CFSE-low proliferating T cells sorted from approximately 6-day pre-transplant mixed lymphocyte reaction (GvH or HvG direction). These receptor sequences come from a human patient who received an intestinal transplant.

This chain joins TRBV30 and TRBJ2-3, with D uncertain. The V gene lost 0 bases and the J gene lost 7 bases, with 8 bases spanning the gap. Germline V gives CDR1 GTSNPN, CDR2 SVGIG (reference sequence). The CDR3 sequence is 12 residues long. CDR3 nucleotides: TGTGCCTGGAGTGTTTCCAGTAATACGCAGTATTTT. Translation gives CAWSVSSNTQYF.

The chain employs TRBV2 and TRBJ2-7, with no clear D. The V end was cut by 2 bases, the J end by 2 bases, with 10 bases between. CDR3 length: 14 amino acids. Per the germline V gene, CDR1 is SNHLY and CDR2 is FYNNEI. This chain's CDR3 is CASSEHQVPYEQYF. DNA of the CDR3: TGTGCCAGCAGTGAACATCAGGTACCCTACGAGCAGTACTTC.

The V and J genes are TRBV27 and TRBJ2-5; 7 nucleotides match TRBD2. After removal of 4 bases from V and 2 bases from J, the junction contained 7 bases not matched to a gene. The CDR3 is 15 amino acids. CDR1 and CDR2 (germline): MNHEY, SMNVEV (reference sequence). CDR3 residues: CASSSLGAGQETQYF. The DNA of the CDR3 is TGTGCCAGCAGTTCCCTCGGAGCGGGACAAGAGACCCAGTACTTC.

This clone has a single count. The chain joins TRBV5-7 to TRBJ2-3; D remains ambiguous. TRBV5-7 is classed as an ORF, of uncertain function. Trimming removed 3 bases from V and 4 bases from J, with 18 bases in between. This CDR3 has 16 amino acids. This CDR3 is CASSYPYKLPADTQYF. In nucleotides, the CDR3 is TGTGCCAGCAGCTACCCATATAAGCTGCCGGCAGATACGCAGTATTTT.

J is TRBJ2-1 and V is TRBV7-8; D might be TRBD2 (6 bases). Germline CDR1 is SGHVS and CDR2 is FQNEAQ. V lost 5 bases and J 3 bases, leaving 11 bases between the germline ends. This CDR3 has 14 amino acids. CDR3 nucleotides: TGTGCCAGCAGCCCGGGACTGATCTACAATGAGCAGTTCTTC. This sequence encodes CASSPGLIYNEQFF. Complete variable domain (other parts from reference TRBV7-8 and TRBJ2-1): GAGVSQSPRYKVAKRGQDVALRCDPISGHVSLFWYQQALGQGPEFLTYFQNEAQLDKSGLPSDRFFAERPEGSVSTLKIQRTQQEDSAVYLCASSPGLIYNEQFFGPGTRLTVL.

The rearrangement uses TRBV6-1 and TRBJ1-1; perhaps TRBD1 as D (6 bases). Trimming stripped 3 bases from V and 0 bases from J, with 11 bases between. Germline values: CDR1 MNHNS, CDR2 SASEGT. CDR3 size: 15 residues. CDR3 amino acids: CASSEMGQMNTEAFF. The CDR3 DNA sequence: TGTGCCAGCAGTGAGATGGGACAAATGAACACTGAAGCTTTCTTT.

The chain joins TRBV5-4 to TRBJ2-3; D remains ambiguous. This CDR3 is built from 12 residues. Per germline, CDR1 SGHNT and CDR2 YYREEE (reference sequence). V lost 4 bases and J 2 bases, leaving 5 bases between the germline ends. The CDR3 spells CASSINTDTQYF. CDR3 coding DNA: TGTGCCAGCAGCATTAACACAGATACGCAGTATTTT. The full variable domain, rest sourced from reference TRBV5-4 and TRBJ2-3, is ETGVTQSPTHLIKTRGQQVTLRCSSQSGHNTVSWYQQALGQGPQFIFQYYREEENGRGNFPPRFSGLQFPNYSSELNVNALELDDSALYLCASSINTDTQYFGPGTRLTVL.

In its sample, this clone was seen a few times. The chain joins TRBV7-3 to TRBJ2-3; 9 bases match TRBD2. Losses at the gene ends were 6 bases for V and 6 bases for J; bases not matched to a gene: 13. The CDR3 has 16 amino acids. CDR1 and CDR2 from the germline V gene are SGHTA and FQGTGA. The CDR3 DNA reads as TGTGCCAGCAGTCCCGGACTAGCGTGGGGCAGGGATACGCAGTATTTT. As protein: CASSPGLAWGRDTQYF.

The chain combines TRBV30 with TRBJ1-2, with 7 bases that match TRBD1. Germline V CDR1 and CDR2: GTSNPN, SVGIG (reference sequence). This CDR3 has 12 residues. V was pared by 2 bases and J by 4 bases, with 1 base of the junction left unmatched. CDR3 sequence reads: CAWSSGGYGYTF. The CDR3 DNA is TGTGCCTGGAGTTCAGGGGGCTATGGCTACACCTTC.

The chain has TRBV5-6 and TRBJ2-7; the D gene is possibly TRBD1 (5 bases). This CDR3 is 14 amino acids long. V dropped 0 bases and J dropped 3 bases, with 10 bases sitting between them. CDR1 SGHDT and CDR2 YYEEEE come from the germline V gene. CDR3 in amino acids: CASSLDAGIYEQYF. CDR3 DNA: TGTGCCAGCAGCTTGGATGCAGGGATCTACGAGCAGTACTTC.

This clone was seen only a few times. The rearrangement joins TRBV28 to TRBJ1-5; D is perhaps TRBD1 (5 bases). This CDR3 has 14 amino acids. V gave up 5 bases and J gave up 6 bases, with 14 bases separating them. CDR1 and CDR2 (germline): MDHEN, SYDVKM. CDR3 coding DNA: TGTGCCAGCAGTGGGGGGGGAAGGTCTCAGCCCCAGCATTTT. Translation gives CASSGGGRSQPQHF.

The genes are TRBV12-5 and TRBJ1-2; 7 bases agree with TRBD1. Per germline, CDR1 LGHNT and CDR2 FRNRAP. The CDR3 consists of 12 residues. The trim removed 11 bases at V and 4 bases at J, leaving 7 bases unmatched. This chain's CDR3 is CASEGAAYGYTF. The CDR3 coding sequence is TGTGCTTCTGAGGGGGCTGCCTATGGCTACACCTTC.

This clone came up a few times. V usage is TRBV6-1 and J usage is TRBJ1-2; D possibly corresponds to TRBD1 (5 bases). Germline V lookup: CDR1 MNHNS, CDR2 SASEGT. The CDR3 length is 14 residues. V lost 3 bases and J lost 4, with 12 bases in between. CDR3 in amino acids: CASSDDQGPYGYTF. The CDR3 region has the DNA TGTGCCAGCAGTGACGACCAGGGTCCCTATGGCTACACCTTC.

There are a few counts of this clone. The chain has TRBV5-6 and TRBJ1-6; possibly TRBD1 for D (6 bases). The V end lost 1 base, the J end lost 4 bases, and 6 bases lay between the germline ends. Germline V gives CDR1 SGHDT, CDR2 YYEEEE. The CDR3 has 14 residues. In DNA, the CDR3 is TGTGCCAGCAGCTTGACAGGGTATAATTCACCCCTCCACTTT. It specifies CASSLTGYNSPLHF.

The rearrangement links TRBV5-1 to TRBJ1-3; D might be TRBD1 (6 bases). Germline V gene lookup returns CDR1 SGHRS and CDR2 YFSETQ. Trimming removed 5 bases at V and 0 bases at J, with 9 bases between. CDR3 length equals 14 residues. The CDR3 loop is CASRQQGSGNTIYF. The CDR3 DNA is TGCGCCAGCAGACAACAGGGCTCTGGAAACACCATATATTTT.

This clone was observed a handful of times. The chain employs TRBV7-3 and TRBJ1-3; D is unclear. V gave up 5 bases and J gave up 0 bases, with 11 bases separating them. Germline V gives CDR1 SGHTA, CDR2 FQGTGA. The CDR3 consists of 15 residues. The CDR3 sequence: CASSPFPGSGNTIYF. The CDR3 DNA reads as TGTGCCAGCAGCCCATTCCCGGGCTCTGGAAACACCATATATTTT.

The chain recombines TRBV27 with TRBJ2-3; TRBD2 matches at 7 bases. V lost 7 bases, J lost 7 bases, and 11 bases stayed unmatched. This CDR3 contains 14 residues. Germline values: CDR1 MNHEY, CDR2 SMNVEV (reference sequence). This CDR3 reads CASTLMAGANTQYF. Here the CDR3 DNA reads TGTGCCAGCACGTTGATGGCGGGAGCCAATACGCAGTATTTT.